The 16 T cell receptor beta chains listed next were all sequenced from one sample in a study of cytomegalovirus exposure and HLA in healthy donors. Vbeta (60) and Jbeta (13) primers were used in the PCR. Libraries were prepared by immunoSEQ multiplex PCR; TCRdb keeps only in-frame clonotypes and omits some of them. The top ten hold 20% of the sample, which has about 130,000 clones, less than 90% seen once. Specimen: PBMCs. All receptors derive from a young man in good health and CMV-seropositive.

Here the CDR3 DNA reads TGTGCCAGCAGCTTAAAGGGGGGGACAGATACGCAGTATTTT. Amino acid sequence: CASSLKGGTDTQYF. The J gene is TRBJ2-3, the V gene TRBV7-3; maybe TRBD2 (7 bases). Germline V gene lookup returns CDR1 SGHTA and CDR2 FQGTGA. With 1 base removed from V and 3 bases from J, the gap between germline ends came to 8 bases. The CDR3 sequence is 14 residues long.

This clone was counted a few times. The CDR3 here is CASSVRDRGSQPQHF. CDR3 nucleotide sequence: TGTGCCAGCAGTGTAAGGGACAGGGGAAGTCAGCCCCAGCATTTT. J is TRBJ1-5 and V is TRBV6-1; 10 bases are a match to TRBD1. Germline trimming cut 4 bases from V and 6 bases from J; bases unmatched to any gene: 6. The CDR3 is made up of 15 amino acids. Germline V lookup: CDR1 MNHNS, CDR2 SASEGT.

The rearrangement links TRBV10-3 to TRBJ1-2; D is perhaps TRBD1 (6 bases). Germline V lookup: CDR1 ENHRY, CDR2 SYGVKD. This CDR3 is 15 amino acids long. Trimming took 0 bases from V and 5 from J, leaving 13 bases between them. The CDR3 nucleotides read TGTGCCATCAGTGAGTCACGGACAGAGGCTTATGGCTACACCTTC. Protein sequence: CAISESRTEAYGYTF.

The rearrangement joins TRBV6-1 to TRBJ2-5, with D possibly matching TRBD2 (6 bases). The V and J ends lost 4 bases and 0 bases respectively, with 27 bases between them. Looked up from germline, CDR1 is MNHNS and CDR2 is SASEGT. The CDR3 is made up of 20 amino acids. The CDR3 protein is CASSGGLVAGRTGYQETQYF. As DNA, the CDR3 is TGTGCCAGCAGTGGGGGCTTGGTGGCGGGGCGGACCGGGTACCAAGAGACCCAGTACTTC.

J is TRBJ2-3 and V is TRBV9, with 10 positions matching TRBD2. In germline, CDR1 is SGDLS, CDR2 YYNGEE. V trimming: 0 bases; J trimming: 2 bases; junction bases outside the gene matches: 6. This CDR3 has 17 amino acids. CDR3 nucleotides: TGTGCCAGCAGCGTAGATCAGCGGGGGGGAATCACAGATACGCAGTATTTT. It specifies CASSVDQRGGITDTQYF.

The chain joins TRBV5-4 to TRBJ2-7; weak D call: TRBD1 (6 bases). CDR3 length: 15 residues. The germline V gene encodes CDR1 SGHNT and CDR2 YYREEE (reference sequence). Trimming cost V 0 bases and J 0 bases, with 10 bases left between them. For the CDR3, the DNA is TGTGCCAGCAGCTTGGCCTGGACAGCCTCCTACGAGCAGTACTTC. Translation: CASSLAWTASYEQYF.

This chain joins TRBV7-9 and TRBJ2-3, with D possibly TRBD1 on 7 matching bases. The V gene lost 5 bases and the J gene lost 4 bases, with 16 bases spanning the gap. CDR1 is SEHNR, CDR2 FQNEAQ, per germline (reference sequence). The CDR3 sequence is 15 residues long. The CDR3, as DNA: TGTGCCAGCAGCGACGGAGGGGGCGCCCCAGATACGCAGTATTTT. This gives the protein CASSDGGGAPDTQYF.

CDR3 sequence reads: CASSWGLGTEAFF. CDR3 nucleotides: TGTGCCAGCAGTTGGGGGCTTGGGACTGAAGCTTTCTTT. The rearrangement joins TRBV28 to TRBJ1-1, with D possibly TRBD1 on 6 matching bases. With 4 bases removed from V and 5 bases from J, the gap between germline ends came to 11 bases. Germline V gene lookup returns CDR1 MDHEN and CDR2 SYDVKM. The CDR3 is 13 amino acids.

CDR3 nucleotide sequence: TGCGCCAGCAGCCAAGAATTTCAGGGTAGCTACGAGCAGTACTTC. This gives the protein CASSQEFQGSYEQYF. The chain couples TRBV4-1 to TRBJ2-7; perhaps TRBD1 as D (5 bases). Trimming pared 0 bases from V and 3 bases from J, leaving 12 bases between. Germline CDR1 is MGHRA and CDR2 is YSYEKL. This CDR3 spans 15 amino acids.

V is TRBV6-6 and J is TRBJ1-1; 9 bases align to TRBD1. V dropped 5 bases and J dropped 0; count of bases not matched to a gene: 4. This CDR3 has 15 residues. Germline V gene sequence: CDR1 MNHNY, CDR2 SVGAGI (reference sequence). The CDR3 DNA is TGTGCCAGCAGTCCCCACAGGGGGCTGAACACTGAAGCTTTCTTT. Translation gives CASSPHRGLNTEAFF.

Points on this clone: Other DNA sequences in this specimen translate into the identical CDR3. For the CDR3, the DNA is TGTGCCAGCAGCATTTTTGAGACCCAGTACTTC. It encodes CASSIFETQYF. The rearrangement uses TRBV25-1 and TRBJ2-5; no clear D. The CDR3 totals 11 residues. Trimming pared 6 bases from V and 5 bases from J, leaving 7 bases between. Germline lookup yields CDR1 MGHDK and CDR2 SYGVNS. The full variable domain, rest sourced from reference TRBV25-1 and TRBJ2-5, is EADIYQTPRYLVIGTGKKITLECSQTMGHDKMYWYQQDPGMELHLIHYSYGVNSTEKGDLSSESTVSRIRTEHFPLTLESARPSHTSQYLCASSIFETQYFGPGTRLLVL.

This rearrangement joins TRBV21-1 to TRBJ2-7; the table names TRBD1, a call not compared with the DNA. TRBV21-1 constitutes a pseudogene. The CDR3 is 13 residues long. In nucleotides, the CDR3 is TGTGCCCGGGTAACAGGGGAACCGGGAGAGCAGTACTTC. This sequence encodes CARVTGEPGEQYF.

The chain links TRBV27 to TRBJ1-1, with a tentative D call TRBD1 (5 bases). Trimming pared 10 bases from V and 4 bases from J, leaving 16 bases between. The germline gives CDR1 MNHEY, CDR2 SMNVEV (reference sequence). The CDR3 spans 13 residues. The CDR3 is CATLKLGGTEAFF. DNA of the CDR3: TGTGCCACCCTCAAGCTCGGGGGCACTGAAGCTTTCTTT.

The chain recombines TRBV10-1 with TRBJ2-3, with TRBD2 matching over 11 bases. This CDR3 has 16 amino acids. CDR1 and CDR2 (germline): WNHNN, SYGVQD (reference sequence). Trimming took 3 bases from V and 3 from J; bases not matched to a gene: 5. In DNA form, the CDR3 reads TGCGCCAGCAGTGAATTATCTAGCGGGGGGACAGATACGCAGTATTTT. Translating it yields CASSELSSGGTDTQYF.

The J gene is TRBJ1-4, the V gene TRBV28, with D unresolved. V was clipped by 5 bases and J by 1 base, with 8 bases between them. The CDR3 sequence is 14 residues long. Looked up from germline, CDR1 is MDHEN and CDR2 is SYDVKM. The CDR3 sequence: CASSLEVTNEKLFF. For the CDR3, the DNA is TGTGCCAGCAGTCTGGAGGTAACTAATGAAAAACTGTTTTTT.

The genes are TRBV5-1 and TRBJ1-1, with 7 positions matching TRBD1. This CDR3 is 12 amino acids long. CDR1 and CDR2 from the germline V gene are SGHRS and YFSETQ. The J segment lost 11 bases and the V segment lost 3 bases, leaving 7 bases of the junction unmatched. Here the CDR3 DNA reads TGCGCCAGCAGCTGGACAGGACGCGAGGCTTTCTTT. Amino acids: CASSWTGREAFF. Together with reference TRBV5-1 and TRBJ1-1, the CDR3 gives the full variable domain: KAGVTQTPRYLIKTRGQQVTLSCSPISGHRSVSWYQQTPGQGLQFLFEYFSETQRNKGNFPGRFSGRQFSNSRSEMNVSTLELGDSALYLCASSWTGREAFFGQGTRLTVV.